This T cell receptor beta chain was retrieved from a study of Graves' ophthalmopathy and Graves' hyperthyroidism. Ineligible for inclusion were patients with other autoimmune diseases, uncontrolled infections, pregnancy or lactation. Clinical symptoms, serum thyroxine, TRAb, thyroid ultrasound and orbital computed tomography determined diagnosis. Germline assignment: CDR1 DFQATT and CDR2 SNEGSKA (reference sequence). V trimming: 6 bases; J trimming: 3 bases; junction bases outside the gene matches: 11. This CDR3 has 14 residues. RNA transcripts served as template for amplifying TCR beta CDR3 sequences. RT-PCR in the first round used HTBI primers; a second-round multiplex PCR followed. Each CDR3 protein is one row after TCRdb ran MiXCR on the multiplex PCR reads. This table has hundreds of thousands of distinct CDR3 sequences, about a fifth appearing once. The sample holds many counts of this clonotype.

The genes are TRBV20-1 and TRBJ2-7, with 7 bases lining up with TRBD1. Sequencing was performed on peripheral blood. This receptor was obtained from a woman younger than 30 with stable Graves' hyperthyroidism. Some clones in this sample may be carry-over from other donors' samples. CDR3 DNA: TGCAGTGCCAACCGGGACAGCCAAAGCTACGAGCAGTACTTC. Translated: CSANRDSQSYEQYF.